A single sample is the source of the 15 T cell receptor beta chains below, sequenced in a study of T-cell memory formation after mild COVID-19 (dated by TCRdb to about 2021). Library preparation used 5' RACE. The sequencer listed for this sample is Illumina NovaSeq 6000. Clones were called with MiXCR by TCRdb after fastp trimmed the public reads at Q25, and only in-frame beta chains were retained. Each entry is one CDR3 protein sequence, shown with its most common DNA and genes. For this sample the table gives about 140,000 distinct CDR3 sequences, of which 15% to 20% were detected only once. The ten largest clones capture about 2.1% of the sample. Sequencing input: PBMCs or a T cell subset sorted from them (not recorded which). The receptors stem from an adult woman who had mild COVID-19 (a few samples of this study predate the infection). The sample titles of this study are shuffled in the database, so cell type and time point are left out; the donor was told from shared clones.

This chain uses TRBV20-1 with TRBJ1-1; perhaps TRBD1 as D (5 bases). This CDR3 is 13 amino acids long. The germline gives CDR1 DFQATT, CDR2 SNEGSKA (reference sequence). V lost 2 bases and J 1 base, leaving 8 bases between the germline ends. The CDR3 bases are TGCAGTGCTAGAAGACAGCCGAACACTGAAGCTTTCTTT. This translates into CSARRQPNTEAFF.

This clonotype was seen a few times. This chain joins TRBV7-9 and TRBJ2-1; D gene uncertain. CDR3 length equals 16 residues. The V gene's germline CDR1 is SEHNR and CDR2 FQNEAQ (reference sequence). V was cut by 2 bases and J by 1 base, with 12 bases left in between. CDR3 amino acids: CASSLRQTGSYNEQFF. The CDR3 DNA reads TGTGCCAGCAGCTTACGTCAAACGGGTTCCTACAATGAGCAGTTCTTC.

The table lists this clonotype with a few counts. The V call is TRBV18, the J call TRBJ2-7, with D maybe TRBD1 (6 bases). Germline V gene sequence: CDR1 KGHSH, CDR2 LQKENI. Trimming cost V 3 bases and J 8 bases, with 14 bases left between them. This CDR3 is 13 amino acids long. CDR3 in amino acids: CASSPSPGAKQYF. CDR3 DNA: TGTGCCAGCTCACCGTCCCCAGGGGCTAAGCAGTACTTC.

There are a few counts of this clonotype. The chain uses TRBV12-3 or TRBV12-4 and TRBJ1-1, with a weak D call TRBD1 (6 bases). CDR3 size: 14 residues. V lost 4 bases to trimming and J lost 7 bases, with 16 bases between them. The CDR3 here is CASSSGGAVVEAFF. The CDR3 region has the DNA TGTGCCAGCAGTTCTGGGGGCGCGGTAGTTGAAGCTTTCTTT.

A few counts support this clonotype. The rearrangement links TRBV5-1 to TRBJ2-1; 8 bases are a match to TRBD2. Germline assignment: CDR1 SGHRS and CDR2 YFSETQ. This CDR3 is built from 16 residues. The J segment lost 0 bases and the V segment lost 4 bases, leaving 6 bases of the junction unmatched. CDR3 nucleotides: TGCGCCAGCAGCAGAATAGCGGGAAGCTCCTACAATGAGCAGTTCTTC. This codes for CASSRIAGSSYNEQFF.

This clonotype showed up many times. The genes are TRBV9 and TRBJ1-5; possible D gene TRBD1, 5 bases. The V gene's germline CDR1 is SGDLS and CDR2 YYNGEE. The CDR3 length is 15 residues. Trimming removed 2 bases at V and 2 bases at J, with 11 bases between. The DNA for the CDR3 is TGTGCCAGCAGCGTGGGGGAATTGGGCAATCAGCCCCAGCATTTT. Its protein product is CASSVGELGNQPQHF.

This chain links TRBV20-1 with TRBJ2-3; D remains ambiguous. Germline V lookup: CDR1 DFQATT, CDR2 SNEGSKA (reference sequence). This CDR3 spans 12 amino acids. V was clipped by 4 bases and J by 1 base, with 6 bases between them. CDR3: CSATTGTDTQYF. The CDR3 DNA reads as TGCAGTGCTACGACCGGCACAGATACGCAGTATTTT.

The V call is TRBV5-1, the J call TRBJ2-2; tentative D call: TRBD1 (7 bases). The CDR3 runs 14 residues. V was trimmed by 5 bases and J by 7 bases, leaving 15 bases between them. Germline CDR1 is SGHRS and CDR2 is YFSETQ. The CDR3, as DNA: TGCGCCAGCAGGCGGGACAGTAGCTTCGGGGAGCTGTTTTTT. Amino acid sequence: CASRRDSSFGELFF.

The CDR3 bases are TGTGCCAGCAGTTACTCGTTTGGTTACGAGCAGTACTTC. This encodes CASSYSFGYEQYF. This chain joins TRBV6-5 and TRBJ2-7, with D unresolved. V lost 0 bases and J 4 bases, leaving 7 bases between the germline ends. The length of the CDR3 is 13 residues. The germline V gene encodes CDR1 MNHEY and CDR2 SVGAGI.

This clonotype has more than one count but fewer than ten. The rearrangement links TRBV4-3 to TRBJ2-3; 12 bases are a match to TRBD2. Trimming removed 0 bases from V and 1 base from J; junction bases left unmatched: 2. In germline, CDR1 is LGHNA, CDR2 YSLEER. The CDR3 sequence is 17 residues long. CDR3 in amino acids: CASSQELAGGGTDTQYF. CDR3 DNA sequence: TGCGCCAGCAGCCAAGAACTAGCGGGAGGAGGCACAGATACGCAGTATTTT.

This clonotype was detected only a few times. The V call is TRBV3-1, the J call TRBJ2-1; 12 nucleotides line up with TRBD2. Germline-derived CDR1 and CDR2 are LGHDT and YNNKEL (reference sequence). The CDR3 has 15 residues. V dropped 4 bases and J dropped 7; count of bases not matched to a gene: 5. The chain's CDR3 is CASSRDTSGRNEQFF. In DNA form, the CDR3 reads TGTGCCAGCAGCCGAGACACTAGCGGGAGGAATGAGCAGTTCTTC.

This clonotype was observed a handful of times. The chain joins TRBV10-3 to TRBJ2-3; a weak D match, TRBD1 (6 bases). This CDR3 region has 12 residues. Germline CDR1 ENHRY, CDR2 SYGVKD. V gave up 6 bases and J gave up 3 bases, with 7 bases separating them. The CDR3 DNA reads as TGTGCCATCAGAGGACAGACAGATACGCAGTATTTT. Protein: CAIRGQTDTQYF.

This clonotype occurred a few times. The chain has TRBV27 and TRBJ2-5, with D perhaps matching TRBD1 (5 bases). In germline, CDR1 is MNHEY, CDR2 SMNVEV (reference sequence). This CDR3 comprises 15 residues. Trimming pared 6 bases from V and 7 bases from J, leaving 21 bases between. The CDR3 sequence: CASRLSQGPSSTQYF. The CDR3 DNA reads as TGTGCCAGCAGACTATCGCAGGGCCCCTCTTCGACCCAGTACTTC.

This chain joins TRBV24-1 and TRBJ2-3; 9 bases fit TRBD2. Germline CDR1 KGHDR, CDR2 SFDVKD. J gave up 1 base and V 2 bases, and 3 bases lay outside the gene matches. The CDR3 length is 16 residues. Here the CDR3 reads CATSDYSGGRTDTQYF. The CDR3 DNA sequence: TGTGCCACCAGTGATTACAGCGGGGGGCGCACAGATACGCAGTATTTT.

In its sample, this clonotype was seen a few times. J is TRBJ2-5 and V is TRBV7-2, with 7 bases fitting TRBD1. Germline CDR1 and CDR2: SGHTA and FQGNSA. V lost 4 bases, J lost 4 bases, and 6 bases stayed unmatched. There are 14 residues in the CDR3. Here the CDR3 reads CASSSYRGGETQYF. CDR3 DNA sequence: TGTGCCAGCAGCTCCTACAGGGGTGGAGAGACCCAGTACTTC.